The sequence of this T cell receptor (beta chain) was determined in a study of blood T cell repertoires in COVID-19. V shed 4 bases and J shed 4 bases, with 13 bases lying between them. The CDR3 contains 14 residues. The germline V gene encodes CDR1 SGHDN and CDR2 FVKESK. As processed by the authors: Amplification with reference gene primers provided the estimates of nucleated cell counts. Produced via immunoSEQ multiplex PCR; TCRdb's table is partial and in-frame only. V and J calls and clone size are as listed in that table; D and trimming were resolved from the DNA. Altogether 250,000 to 300,000 clones are present, approximately 81% being singletons, with the ten largest covering 2.5% to 3%.

This receptor was obtained from a woman in her fifties or sixties with active or convalescent COVID-19. The genes are TRBV14 and TRBJ2-5; tentatively, D is TRBD2 (6 bases). Sequencing was done on a sample of peripheral blood. The CDR3 DNA reads TGTGCCAGCAGCCCGACTAGGTCAGGAGAGACCCAGTACTTC. Protein product: CASSPTRSGETQYF.